One T cell receptor (beta chain) is described in this entry. Its antigen is as yet unknown. CDR1 and CDR2 (germline): SGHDN, FVKESK. Trimming cost V 0 bases and J 0 bases, with 11 bases left between them. The CDR3 spans 16 residues. This sample stems from a study of cytomegalovirus exposure and HLA in healthy donors. Study results and limitations: It was confirmed in vitro that a few of the CMV-associated chains were specific for CMV antigens. Of the V segments, some could not be distinguished, including TRBV6-2 and TRBV6-3, and were excluded.

Researchers ran the PCR with 60 Vbeta and 13 Jbeta primers. Here immunoSEQ multiplex PCR was the method, and the copy in TCRdb shows in-frame clones only, minus some. This sample has 120,000 or so clones; roughly 80% occur once, and the top ten carry approximately 0.24%. The receptor was derived from a man aged 45-65 years in good health and CMV-seronegative. The V gene is TRBV14, the J gene TRBJ2-5; TRBD2 might be the D (5 bases). Sequenced: PBMCs. The CDR3 spells CASSQDGLPYQETQYF. The CDR3, as DNA: TGTGCCAGCAGCCAAGATGGACTTCCGTACCAAGAGACCCAGTACTTC.